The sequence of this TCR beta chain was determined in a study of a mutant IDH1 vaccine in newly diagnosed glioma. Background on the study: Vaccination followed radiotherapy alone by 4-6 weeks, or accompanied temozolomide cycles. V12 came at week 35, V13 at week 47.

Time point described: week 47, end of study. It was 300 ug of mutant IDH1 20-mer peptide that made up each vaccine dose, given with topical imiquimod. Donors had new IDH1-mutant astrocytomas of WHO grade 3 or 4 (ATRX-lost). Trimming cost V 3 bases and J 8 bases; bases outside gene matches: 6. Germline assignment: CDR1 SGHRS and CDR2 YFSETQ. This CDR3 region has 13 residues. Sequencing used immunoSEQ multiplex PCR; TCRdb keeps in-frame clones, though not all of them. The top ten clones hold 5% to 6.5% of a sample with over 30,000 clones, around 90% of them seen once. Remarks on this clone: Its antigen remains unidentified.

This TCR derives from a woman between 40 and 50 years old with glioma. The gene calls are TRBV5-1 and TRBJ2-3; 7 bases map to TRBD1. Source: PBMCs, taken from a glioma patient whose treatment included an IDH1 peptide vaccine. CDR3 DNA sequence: TGCGCCAGCAGCTCACAGACAGGGAGTACGCAGTATTTT. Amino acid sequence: CASSSQTGSTQYF.